Listed here is a single TCR beta chain. Primers included in the PCR were 60 Vbeta and 13 Jbeta primers. This table comes from immunoSEQ multiplex PCR, and its TCRdb copy is limited to in-frame clones, with some not included. Counted here are around 63,000 clones, around four fifths occurring once; the ten biggest clones make up less than 3%. These data originate in a study of cytomegalovirus exposure and HLA in healthy donors. This TCR came from a woman in her twenties or thirties in good health and CMV-seronegative. Specimen: PBMCs.

DNA of the CDR3: TGTGCCAGAAGGAATAGTAATGAAAAACTGTTTTTT. Amino acids: CARRNSNEKLFF. The chain combines TRBV5-3 with TRBJ1-4; D unclear. TRBV5-3 is known as an ORF, though its function is uncertain. The CDR3 is 12 residues long. Trimming stripped 5 bases from V and 4 bases from J, with 6 bases between.